Described below is a single T cell receptor beta chain sequence and its context. These data belong to a study of blood T cell repertoires in COVID-19. The wider study: Both acute and convalescent COVID-19 samples were obtained from the United States, Italy and Spain. The cDNA or gDNA used as material had been derived from T cells, B-cell-depleted T cells, or PBMCs.

In the original analysis: Counts of nucleated cells, estimated from reference gene primer amplification, were obtained. Here immunoSEQ multiplex PCR was the method, and the copy in TCRdb shows in-frame clones only, minus some. V, J and clone size reflect that table, while D and trimming were determined from the DNA. The data contain 150,000 to 200,000 clones, 76% of them seen just once; the ten biggest clones take up roughly a sixth. V lost 7 bases to trimming and J lost 6 bases, with 16 bases between them. CDR3 size: 14 residues. Germline V CDR1 and CDR2: MNHNY, SVGAGI (reference sequence). The clonotype comes from a woman aged 50 to 65 with acute COVID-19. V gene TRBV6-6 combines with J gene TRBJ2-1; D uncertain. The specimen was PBMCs or T cells enriched from blood (not recorded which). The CDR3 DNA follows: TGTGCCAGCACCCAAGACTCCGCGGCCAATGAGCAGTTCTTC. It specifies CASTQDSAANEQFF.